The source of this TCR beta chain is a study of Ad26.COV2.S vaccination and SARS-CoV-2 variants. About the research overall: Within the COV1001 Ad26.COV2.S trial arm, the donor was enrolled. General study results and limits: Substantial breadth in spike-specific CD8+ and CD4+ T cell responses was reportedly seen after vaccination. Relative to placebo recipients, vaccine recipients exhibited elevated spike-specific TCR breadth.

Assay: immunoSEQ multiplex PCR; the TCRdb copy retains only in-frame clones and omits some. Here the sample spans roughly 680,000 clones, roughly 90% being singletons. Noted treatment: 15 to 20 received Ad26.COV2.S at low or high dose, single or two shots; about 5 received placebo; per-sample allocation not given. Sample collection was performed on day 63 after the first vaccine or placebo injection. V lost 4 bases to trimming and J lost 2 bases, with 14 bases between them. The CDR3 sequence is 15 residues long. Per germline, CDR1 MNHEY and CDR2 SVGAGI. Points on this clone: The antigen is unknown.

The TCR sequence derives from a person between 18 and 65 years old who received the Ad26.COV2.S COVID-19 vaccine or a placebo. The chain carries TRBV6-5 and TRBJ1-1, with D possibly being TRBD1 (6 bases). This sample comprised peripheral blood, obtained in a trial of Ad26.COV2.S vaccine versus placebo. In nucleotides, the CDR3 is TGTGCCAGCAGTTTGAAGGGGGGTATTAACACTGAAGCTTTCTTT. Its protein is CASSLKGGINTEAFF.